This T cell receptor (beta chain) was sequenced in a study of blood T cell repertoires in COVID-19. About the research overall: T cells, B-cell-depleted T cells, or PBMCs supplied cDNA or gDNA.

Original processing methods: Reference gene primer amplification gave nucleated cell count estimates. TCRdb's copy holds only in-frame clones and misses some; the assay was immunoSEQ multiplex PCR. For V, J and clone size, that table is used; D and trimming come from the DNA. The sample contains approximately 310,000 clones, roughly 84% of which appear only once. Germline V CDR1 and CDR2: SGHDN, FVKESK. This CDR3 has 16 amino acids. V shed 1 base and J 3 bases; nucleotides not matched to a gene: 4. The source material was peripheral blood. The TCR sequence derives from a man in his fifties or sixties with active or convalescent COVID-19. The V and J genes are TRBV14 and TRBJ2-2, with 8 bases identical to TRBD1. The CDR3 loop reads CASSQGRTGYTGELFF. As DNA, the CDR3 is TGTGCCAGCAGCCAAGGGAGGACAGGGTACACCGGGGAGCTGTTTTTT.